These T cell receptor beta chains were read from a single sample in a study of brain T cells in children with intractable seizures. The protocol was immunoSEQ multiplex PCR, while the TCRdb copy is restricted to in-frame clones and leaves out a portion. The repertoire holds hundreds of thousands of clones, over 90% seen once, with roughly 5.8% in the top ten. The material sequenced was peripheral blood, taken 4 to 5 months after surgery. The receptors were sampled from a boy under two years old with tuberous sclerosis and intractable seizures. Each CDR3 is given with its conserved first and last residue. The order of the fields is D gene, clone size, J gene, V gene, CDR3 DNA, CDR3 protein. A D gene is named only where the DNA matches it firmly. Rows may omit the clone size; those that give it use once, few, many or a size class.

>-|-|TRBJ2-7|TRBV11-2
TGTGCCAGCTGCACGGGACACCCCTACGAGCAGTACTTC
CASCTGHPYEQYF
>-|-|TRBJ2-5|TRBV4-1
TGCGCCAGCAGCCAAGAGTCGGGGCGAGAGACCCAGTACTTC
CASSQESGRETQYF
>-|-|TRBJ1-2|TRBV15
TGTGCCACCAGCAGAGATCAGGCCGGGACTCATGGCTACACCTTC
CATSRDQAGTHGYTF
>-|once|TRBJ2-5|TRBV21-1
TGTGCCGGAGTGGGGGAGACCCAGTACTTC
CAGVGETQYF
>-|-|TRBJ1-1|TRBV4-1
TGCGCCAGCAGCCAATGGAGGGGGAACACTGAAGCTTTCTTT
CASSQWRGNTEAFF
>-|once|TRBJ1-6|TRBV6-6
TGTGCCAGCATTTACGGATTAAATTCACCCCTCCACTTT
CASIYGLNSPLHF
>TRBD2|-|TRBJ2-1|TRBV30
TGTGCCTGGATGACTAGCGGGAGACTCCCAGAGCAGTTCTTC
CAWMTSGRLPEQFF
>-|-|TRBJ2-3|TRBV6-5
TGTGCCAGCAGTCCGTACTACACAGATACGCAGTATTTT
CASSPYYTDTQYF
>-|-|TRBJ1-6|TRBV27
TGTGCCAGCAGTCCCCTCGAGGGCTCACCCCTCCACTTT
CASSPLEGSPLHF
>TRBD1|-|TRBJ1-1|TRBV19
TGTGCCAGTAGTATTTCATCCAGGGGGCAGACTGAAGCTTTCTTT
CASSISSRGQTEAFF
>TRBD1|-|TRBJ2-7|TRBV30
TGTGCCGGGAGTTTAGACAGGGTATACGACGAGCAGTACTTC
CAGSLDRVYDEQYF
>-|-|TRBJ2-7|TRBV13
TGTGCCAGCAGCCCTGGCCACCCGGGCTACGAGCAGTACTTC
CASSPGHPGYEQYF
>-|-|TRBJ2-3|TRBV11-2
TGTGCCAGCAGCTTAGAGTTGGCGGGGGCCAACACAGATACGCAGTATTTT
CASSLELAGANTDTQYF
>-|-|TRBJ2-5|TRBV4-2
TGTGCCAGCAGCTTTCCTAGCGAGACCCAGTACTTC
CASSFPSETQYF
>-|-|TRBJ2-7|TRBV5-1
TGCGCCAGCAGCTTCGGACCGACCTCCTACGAGCAGTACTTC
CASSFGPTSYEQYF
>-|-|TRBJ2-1|TRBV19
TGTGCCAGTAGTCTTGGGGGTGGGTACAATGAGCAGTTCTTC
CASSLGGGYNEQFF
>-|-|TRBJ1-5|TRBV27
TGTGCCGCGGGATTATCCTATAGCAATCAGCCCCAGCATTTT
CAAGLSYSNQPQHF
>-|-|TRBJ2-1|TRBV7-5
TGTGCCAGAAGCGGGACTAAGCGGGAGGGCCGGATAAAATCCTACAATGAGCAGTTCTTC
CARSGTKREGRIKSYNEQFF
>TRBD2|-|TRBJ2-3|TRBV4-1
TGCGCCAGCAGCCAAGTAGCGGGAAGAACTAGCACAGATACGCAGTATTTT
CASSQVAGRTSTDTQYF
>-|-|TRBJ2-7|TRBV6-2/TRBV6-3
TGTGCCAGCAGTTACGCAGGCCCCTACGAGCAGTACTTC
CASSYAGPYEQYF
>TRBD1|-|TRBJ1-1|TRBV27
TGTGCCAGCAGTTTATTAGGGACAGGGCCAGAAGCTTTCTTT
CASSLLGTGPEAFF
>-|-|TRBJ2-2|TRBV19
TGTGCCAGCCGGCCGGACACCGGGGAGCTGTTTTTT
CASRPDTGELFF
>-|once|TRBJ1-1|TRBV28
TGTGCCAGCAGTTCCCAGGTACCGCCAAACACTGAAGCTTTCTTT
CASSSQVPPNTEAFF
>TRBD2|-|TRBJ2-1|TRBV7-3
TGTGCCAGCAGCTTAAGTGGACTAGCCCAGAATGAGCAGTTCTTC
CASSLSGLAQNEQFF
>-|-|TRBJ1-2|TRBV29-1
TGCAGCGTTGAACCCCACAGCGCCGGATTCTATGGCTACACCTTC
CSVEPHSAGFYGYTF
>-|-|TRBJ1-1|TRBV19
TGTGCCAGTAGTTCCTTCACTGAAGCTTTCTTT
CASSSFTEAFF
>TRBD1|-|TRBJ2-7|TRBV5-8
TGTGCCAGCAGCCCGGGACAGGGGGCGTACGAGCAGTACTTC
CASSPGQGAYEQYF
>TRBD2|once|TRBJ2-7|TRBV5-1
TGCGCCAGCAGCTTGCTCAGCGGGAGGGCCTCTTACGAGCAGTACTTC
CASSLLSGRASYEQYF
>-|few|TRBJ2-1|TRBV6-5
TGTGCCAGCAGTTTCCCCGGGGAGCAGTTCTTC
CASSFPGEQFF